This TCR beta chain was captured in a study of vaccination and CD4 T cells after COVID-19. Indicated treatment: approximately nine-day PBMC culture with coronavirus spike peptide pools or control peptides (ViraFEST assay). US Alpha, Beta and Delta variants postdated the positive PCR dates, which ran from March to December 2020. The CDR3 covers 14 residues. From germline, CDR1 is SEHNR and CDR2 FQNEAQ (reference sequence). J lost 5 bases, V lost 5 bases, and 6 bases had no gene match. As to this clonotype: Its antigen is not identified.

Cultured CD4+ T-cell DNA underwent Oncomine TCR Beta short-read sequencing. A single record per CDR3 protein comes from TCRdb applying MiXCR to the PCR reads. The repertoire includes roughly 16,000 distinct CDR3 sequences, 52% of them detected once, and about 4% sits in the top ten. The receptor's source is a human donor who had recovered from COVID-19. The sequencing used CD4+ T cells from blood, cultured in vitro, collected before SARS-CoV-2 vaccination. The rearrangement uses TRBV7-9 and TRBJ1-1; 9 bases map to TRBD1. CDR3 nucleotide sequence: TGTGCCAGCAGCCTCGGGACAGGGAGGACTGAAGCTTTCTTT. Translated: CASSLGTGRTEAFF.